A single sample gave rise to the 26 T cell receptor beta chains below, sequenced in a study of identical twins. TCRdb processed the 5' RACE reads anew with MiXCR; each CDR3 protein has one entry. The data hold approximately 1.8 million distinct CDR3 sequences, with about 30% observed a single time. Sequenced sample: cord blood. These receptors were obtained from a newborn girl in good health.

This chain connects TRBV20-1 to TRBJ2-5, with D tentatively TRBD2 (6 bases). Trimming stripped 5 bases from V and 2 bases from J, with 12 bases between. The CDR3 covers 13 residues. Germline loops: CDR1 DFQATT, CDR2 SNEGSKA (reference sequence). CDR3 in DNA: TGCAGTGCTTTCGTACTAGCACAAGAGACCCAGTACTTC. This translates into CSAFVLAQETQYF.

This clonotype was found once. The chain has TRBV3-1 and TRBJ2-4; TRBD2 is a possible D gene (6 bases). The CDR3 has 14 amino acids. The V gene lost 3 bases and the J gene lost 2 bases, with 8 bases spanning the gap. Germline loops: CDR1 LGHDT, CDR2 YNNKEL (reference sequence). Here the CDR3 reads CASSHGRSKNIQYF. Here the CDR3 DNA reads TGTGCCAGCAGCCACGGGAGATCCAAAAACATTCAGTACTTC. The whole variable domain, remainder taken from reference TRBV3-1 and TRBJ2-4, is DTAVSQTPKYLVTQMGNDKSIKCEQNLGHDTMYWYKQDSKKFLKIMFSYNNKELIINETVPNRFSPKSPDKAHLNLHINSLELGDSAVYFCASSHGRSKNIQYFGAGTRLSVL.

The gene calls are TRBV5-1 and TRBJ2-6; D is uncertain. CDR1 and CDR2 from the germline V gene are SGHRS and YFSETQ. The CDR3 has 14 amino acids. Trimming took 8 bases from V and 1 from J, leaving 10 bases between them. CDR3 sequence reads: CASDWGSGANVLTF. CDR3 DNA sequence: TGCGCCAGTGATTGGGGATCTGGGGCCAACGTCCTGACTTTC. Variable domain in full (rest from reference TRBV5-1 and TRBJ2-6): KAGVTQTPRYLIKTRGQQVTLSCSPISGHRSVSWYQQTPGQGLQFLFEYFSETQRNKGNFPGRFSGRQFSNSRSEMNVSTLELGDSALYLCASDWGSGANVLTFGAGSRLTVL.

The chain has TRBV6-6 and TRBJ1-2, with TRBD1 matching over 7 bases. Germline V lookup: CDR1 MNHNY, CDR2 SVGAGI (reference sequence). V lost 6 bases and J lost 8; bases outside the gene matches: 9. The CDR3 is made up of 13 amino acids. DNA of the CDR3: TGTGCCAGCAGACACGACAGGGTTGGCGGCTACACCTTC. This sequence encodes CASRHDRVGGYTF.

This clonotype has a handful of counts. The chain is built from TRBV4-2 and TRBJ1-4; D uncertain. The CDR3 runs to 17 residues. Germline-derived CDR1 and CDR2 are LGHNA and YNFKEQ. V lost 1 base and J 7 bases, leaving 19 bases between the germline ends. The chain's CDR3 is CASSQVGKQLLSEKLFF. The CDR3 coding sequence is TGTGCCAGCAGCCAAGTGGGTAAACAGCTTTTGAGTGAAAAACTGTTTTTT.

In its sample, this clonotype was seen many times. The V and J genes are TRBV28 and TRBJ2-5; tentatively, D is TRBD1 (6 bases). This CDR3 spans 14 amino acids. The V gene lost 7 bases and the J gene lost 1 base, with 13 bases spanning the gap. CDR1 MDHEN and CDR2 SYDVKM come from the germline V gene. The CDR3: CASKAGQIQETQYF. CDR3 sequence (DNA): TGTGCCAGCAAAGCCGGACAGATCCAAGAGACCCAGTACTTC.

Regarding this clonotype: It may be a read error: a sequence one base away is much more abundant. The chain links TRBV29-1 to TRBJ2-7; TRBD1 or TRBD2 may be the D gene (5 bases each). The CDR3 extends over 13 amino acids. Trimming shortened V by 4 bases and J by 4 bases, and 14 bases separated the two germline ends. The germline V gene encodes CDR1 SQVTM and CDR2 ANQGSEA. The CDR3 protein is CSVGRDGAYEQYF. The DNA for the CDR3 is TGCAGCGTTGGACGGGACGGGGCGTACGAGCAGTACTTC.

The rearrangement uses TRBV28 and TRBJ2-5, with D perhaps matching TRBD2 (6 bases). Trimming left V 3 bases short and J 5 bases short, with 10 bases between. The germline CDR1 and CDR2 sequences are MDHEN and SYDVKM. The CDR3 runs 13 residues. The CDR3 is CASSFRGWETQYF. The CDR3 coding sequence is TGTGCCAGCAGTTTCCGGGGGTGGGAGACCCAGTACTTC. The full variable domain, in which reference TRBV28 and TRBJ2-5 provide the parts outside the CDR3, is DVKVTQSSRYLVKRTGEKVFLECVQDMDHENMFWYRQDPGLGLRLIYFSYDVKMKEKGDIPEGYSVSREKKERFSLILESASTNQTSMYLCASSFRGWETQYFGPGTRLLVL.

The J gene is TRBJ1-5, the V gene TRBV6-1; D gene unclear. The CDR3 runs to 16 residues. In germline, CDR1 is MNHNS, CDR2 SASEGT. V was clipped by 3 bases and J by 3 bases, with 15 bases between them. The CDR3 reads CASSEDGRFPNQPQHF. DNA for the CDR3: TGTGCCAGCAGTGAGGATGGGAGGTTTCCCAATCAGCCCCAGCATTTT.

The V call is TRBV7-2, the J call TRBJ1-4, with unresolved D. The CDR3 is made up of 14 amino acids. Germline assignment: CDR1 SGHTA and CDR2 FQGNSA. Trimming removed 5 bases from V and 11 bases from J, with 18 bases in between. CDR3 DNA: TGTGCCAGCAGCCTGCTACGTCCAGTATCGAAACTGTTTTTT. This gives the protein CASSLLRPVSKLFF.

The chain joins TRBV30 to TRBJ1-2; the match to TRBD1 covers 10 bases. CDR3 length: 13 residues. V was pared by 0 bases and J by 8 bases, with 3 bases of the junction left unmatched. Germline CDR1 GTSNPN, CDR2 SVGIG (reference sequence). Here the CDR3 DNA reads TGTGCCTGGAGTGTACAGGGACAGGGGGGCTACACCTTC. This gives the protein CAWSVQGQGGYTF.

The chain has TRBV5-1 and TRBJ2-3; 8 positions match TRBD2. The CDR3 is made up of 15 amino acids. V shed 0 bases and J 6 bases; nucleotides not matched to a gene: 6. Germline CDR1 SGHRS, CDR2 YFSETQ. The CDR3 protein is CASSLAAGGWDTQYF. The DNA of the CDR3 is TGCGCCAGCAGCTTGGCCGCGGGGGGCTGGGATACGCAGTATTTT.

The rearrangement links TRBV28 to TRBJ2-2; 7 bases are a match to TRBD1. Germline values: CDR1 MDHEN, CDR2 SYDVKM. There are 17 residues in the CDR3. With V trimmed by 6 bases and J by 1 base, 11 bases remained unmatched. This CDR3 reads CASRLIRRTGNTGELFF. DNA of the CDR3: TGTGCCAGCAGATTAATCCGTAGGACAGGGAACACCGGGGAGCTGTTTTTT.

The V and J genes are TRBV19 and TRBJ2-1; D is unresolved. V was clipped by 3 bases and J by 3 bases, with 12 bases between them. CDR3 size: 15 residues. From germline, CDR1 is LNHDA and CDR2 SQIVND (reference sequence). CDR3 coding DNA: TGTGCCAGTAGTATCTCTCGCGCGGTCTACAATGAGCAGTTCTTC. The encoded protein is CASSISRAVYNEQFF.

Concerning this clonotype: Since a much larger clone is just one base distant, this may be a read error. The V call is TRBV24-1, the J call TRBJ2-1; 9 positions agree with TRBD2. The CDR3 extends over 13 amino acids. Germline assignment: CDR1 KGHDR and CDR2 SFDVKD. Germline trimming cut 7 bases from V and 6 bases from J; bases unmatched to any gene: 3. CDR3 in DNA: TGTGCCACCAGCCCGGGACTAGCCAATGAGCAGTTCTTC. Translating gives CATSPGLANEQFF.

V is TRBV6-1 and J is TRBJ2-1; D remains ambiguous. V was shortened by 1 base and J by 2 bases, with 12 bases between the two germline ends. CDR1 and CDR2 (germline): MNHNS, SASEGT. This CDR3 region has 16 residues. The CDR3 DNA follows: TGTGCCAGCAGTGAAGGCAGCCTATTCCCCTACAATGAGCAGTTCTTC. Translation gives CASSEGSLFPYNEQFF.

The chain is built from TRBV5-1 and TRBJ2-7; D gene unclear. Germline CDR1 and CDR2: SGHRS and YFSETQ. This CDR3 contains 17 residues. The V gene lost 5 bases and the J gene lost 7 bases, with 28 bases spanning the gap. For the CDR3, the DNA is TGCGCCAGCAGACAAACGGCCTCCCCGAGCTCCTACAATGAGCAGTACTTC. Translation: CASRQTASPSSYNEQYF. Full variable domain (outside the CDR3, taken from reference TRBV5-1 and TRBJ2-7): KAGVTQTPRYLIKTRGQQVTLSCSPISGHRSVSWYQQTPGQGLQFLFEYFSETQRNKGNFPGRFSGRQFSNSRSEMNVSTLELGDSALYLCASRQTASPSSYNEQYFGPGTRLTVT.

The chain recombines TRBV20-1 with TRBJ2-3, with D possibly being TRBD1 or TRBD2 (6 bases each). Trimming pared 7 bases from V and 3 bases from J, leaving 20 bases between. The germline CDR1 and CDR2 sequences are DFQATT and SNEGSKA (reference sequence). The CDR3 is 15 residues long. CDR3: CSVARGRGGTDTQYF. The CDR3, as DNA: TGCAGTGTCGCTAGGGGGAGAGGGGGGACAGATACGCAGTATTTT.

There are a few counts of this clonotype. The chain uses TRBV28 and TRBJ2-4; 10 positions agree with TRBD2. With V trimmed by 8 bases and J by 13 bases, 5 bases remained unmatched. Germline V gives CDR1 MDHEN, CDR2 SYDVKM. CDR3 length equals 11 residues. The CDR3 loop reads CASGTSDEQYF. In DNA form, the CDR3 reads TGTGCCAGCGGGACTAGCGATGAGCAGTACTTC.

With respect to this clonotype: A single base separates this from a much larger clone, so it may be a read error. The rearrangement joins TRBV14 to TRBJ1-4, with unresolved D. The CDR3 sequence is 15 residues long. Germline CDR1 and CDR2: SGHDN and FVKESK. CDR3 nucleotide sequence: TGTGCCAACAGCCGGGAGAGGGATCCGAATGAAAAACTGTTTTTT. Protein product: CANSRERDPNEKLFF.

Points on this clonotype: At one end, the junction sequence differs from germline, possibly due to a read error. This rearrangement joins TRBV7-2 to TRBJ1-4; no definite D call. Germline loops: CDR1 SGHTA, CDR2 FQGNSA. The CDR3 runs 15 residues. The CDR3 nucleotides read TGTGCCAGCAGCTTAGTAAGGACGACTAATGAACAACTGTTTTTT. Translation: CASSLVRTTNEQLFF.

This clonotype was recorded only once. The rearrangement joins TRBV5-1 to TRBJ2-1, with D perhaps TRBD2 (5 bases). Trimming stripped 2 bases from V and 5 bases from J, with 14 bases between. Germline CDR1 is SGHRS and CDR2 is YFSETQ. CDR3 length equals 15 residues. The CDR3: CASSFGRVENNEQFF. CDR3 bases: TGCGCCAGCAGCTTCGGGCGGGTAGAAAACAATGAGCAGTTCTTC.

The rearrangement uses TRBV20-1 and TRBJ2-3; D may be TRBD2 (5 bases). The V and J ends lost 5 bases and 2 bases respectively, with 17 bases between them. Germline CDR1 reads DFQATT; CDR2 reads SNEGSKA (reference sequence). The CDR3 has 15 amino acids. CDR3 nucleotides: TGCAGTGCTCCCCCCGGCAGACTAAACACAGATACGCAGTATTTT. This encodes CSAPPGRLNTDTQYF.

In this sample, this clonotype turned up a few times. The gene calls are TRBV20-1 and TRBJ2-5, with D perhaps matching TRBD2 (5 bases). Germline lookup yields CDR1 DFQATT and CDR2 SNEGSKA (reference sequence). V was pared by 0 bases and J by 7 bases, with 15 bases between. The CDR3 sequence is 14 residues long. CDR3 coding DNA: TGCAGTGCTAGAGATTGGCTAGCCGGTGGGACCCAGTACTTC. It codes for CSARDWLAGGTQYF.

The V gene is TRBV28, the J gene TRBJ2-5, with 9 bases identical to TRBD2. Gene TRBJ2-7 matches the end of the DNA better, so the J call may be wrong. Germline V CDR1 and CDR2: MDHEN, SYDVKM. This CDR3 has 14 amino acids. CDR3 coding DNA: TGTGCCAGCAGATGTAGCGGGAGTCGCTACGAGCAGTACTTC. This codes for CASRCSGSRYEQYF.

V is TRBV6-6 and J is TRBJ1-4; D ambiguous. The V and J ends lost 2 bases and 8 bases respectively, with 15 bases between them. Looked up from germline, CDR1 is MNHNY and CDR2 is SVGAGI (reference sequence). The CDR3 length is 15 residues. The CDR3 loop reads CASSYVQSAGEKLFF. Written as DNA, the CDR3 is TGTGCCAGCAGTTACGTGCAGTCCGCGGGGGAAAAACTGTTTTTT.